The rows below give T cell receptor beta chains drawn from one sample of a study of CD8 T cells in ankylosing spondylitis. Each CDR3 protein is one row after TCRdb ran MiXCR on the 5' RACE reads. The sample has 200,000 to 250,000 distinct CDR3 sequences; about 10% are singletons. The sample comprised blood, either unsorted or a sorted T cell fraction (not recorded which). These receptors all come from a male donor with ankylosing spondylitis or in good health (not recorded which). Each CDR3 is given without its conserved first and last residue. Not all rows give a size; the values are once, few, many and, for expanded clones, a class.

V gene	clone size	CDR3 protein
TRBV20-1	NA	SARVNSQETQY
TRBV5-1	many	ASSLARAGVNNEQF
TRBV20-1	NA	SARTTDRLRGYT
TRBV12-3/TRBV12-4	many	ASSRGQINTDTQY
TRBV25-1	NA	ASSGGRARSGANVLT
TRBV5-1	many	ASSLEGSTDTQY
TRBV7-2	few	ASSLAQGAVNSPLH
TRBV29-1	many	SVAIEGKLTGELF
TRBV12-3/TRBV12-4	many	ASKSSGAGVYEQY
TRBV29-1	many	SVEGGTGGGTEAF
TRBV7-2	many	ASSSGQKNTEAF
TRBV15	few	ATSRDLSGGGGLTDTQY
TRBV29-1	few	SVEVNMGASEQY
TRBV9	many	ASGTDMNTEAF
TRBV28	many	ASGEGASNSPLH
TRBV4-1	NA	ASSQDQGQGTIPQF
TRBV7-9	few	ASSLRTDLETQY
TRBV6-5	few	ASSYGQGGPSGANVLT
TRBV20-1	NA	SAISTYRGLAKNIQY
TRBV7-9	few	ASRQETWSNEQF
TRBV5-6	many	ASSSSLLETQY
TRBV7-3	NA	ASSSSGAALDTQY
TRBV12-3/TRBV12-4	NA	ASSFSVAGNEQF
TRBV27	few	ASSLSRDPWETQY
TRBV7-3	many	ASSPDRGKPAPNTGELF
TRBV18	once	ASSPDRDGTEAF
TRBV7-9	many	ASSLTGVGAF
TRBV7-2	many	ASSLGPDNEQF
TRBV5-5	many	ASSLGTVNQPQH
TRBV5-5	many	ASRSGDREDTGELF
TRBV5-1	many	ASSPGTGGYEQY
TRBV11-2	NA	ASSLFLDRGDSNQPQH
TRBV10-3	few	AISLAETGYT
TRBV7-9	many	ASSLQGANTEAF